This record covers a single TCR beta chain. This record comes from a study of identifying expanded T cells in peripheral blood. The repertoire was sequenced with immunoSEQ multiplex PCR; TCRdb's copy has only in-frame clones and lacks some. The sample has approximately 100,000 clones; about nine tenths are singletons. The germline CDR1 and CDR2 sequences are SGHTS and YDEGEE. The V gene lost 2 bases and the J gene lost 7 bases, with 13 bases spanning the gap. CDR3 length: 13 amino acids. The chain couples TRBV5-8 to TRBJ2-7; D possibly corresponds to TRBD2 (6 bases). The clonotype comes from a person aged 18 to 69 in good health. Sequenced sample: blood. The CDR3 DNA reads TGTGCCAGCAGCTTAGGAGGGCGAGGGGAGCAGTACTTC. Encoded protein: CASSLGGRGEQYF.